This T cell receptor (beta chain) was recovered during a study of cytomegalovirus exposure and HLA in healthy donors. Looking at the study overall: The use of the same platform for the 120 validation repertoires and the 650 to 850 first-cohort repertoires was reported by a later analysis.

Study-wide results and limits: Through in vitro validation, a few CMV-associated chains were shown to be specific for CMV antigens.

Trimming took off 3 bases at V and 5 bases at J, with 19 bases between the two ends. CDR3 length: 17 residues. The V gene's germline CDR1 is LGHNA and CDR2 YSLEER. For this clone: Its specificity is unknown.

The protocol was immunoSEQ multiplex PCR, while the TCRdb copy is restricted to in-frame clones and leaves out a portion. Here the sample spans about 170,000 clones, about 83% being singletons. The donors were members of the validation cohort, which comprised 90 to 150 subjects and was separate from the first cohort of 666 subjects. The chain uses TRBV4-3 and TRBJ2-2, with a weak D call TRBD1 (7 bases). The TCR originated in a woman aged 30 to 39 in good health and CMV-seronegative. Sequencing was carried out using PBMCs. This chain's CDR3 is CASSHGGGTDLTGELFF. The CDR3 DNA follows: TGCGCCAGCAGCCATGGGGGCGGGACAGACTTAACCGGGGAGCTGTTTTTT.